One and the same sample provided the 27 T cell receptor beta chains below, sequenced in a study of T cells in Graves' hyperthyroidism and ophthalmopathy. Researchers took RNA transcripts and amplified the TCR beta CDR3 regions from them. TCR CDR3 regions were first amplified by RT-PCR with HTBI primers. TCRdb used MiXCR to reprocess the multiplex PCR reads, holding one entry per CDR3 protein. This table holds hundreds of thousands of distinct CDR3 sequences, around 15% found once. Sequencing was performed on blood. The receptors come from a woman younger than 45 with Graves' hyperthyroidism.

The sample holds many counts of this clonotype. The chain combines TRBV5-1 with TRBJ2-3; D is unclear. Trimming removed 0 bases from V and 2 bases from J, with 10 bases in between. CDR3 length equals 15 residues. The germline CDR1 and CDR2 sequences are SGHRS and YFSETQ. The CDR3 sequence: CASSLVQILTDTQYF. CDR3 in DNA: TGCGCCAGCAGCTTGGTCCAGATTCTCACAGATACGCAGTATTTT.

This clonotype was picked up many times. The CDR3 DNA reads TGCAGCGTTGTTCCCATGGCTAGCGGGAGAGGCAATGAGCAGTTCTTC. Its translation is CSVVPMASGRGNEQFF. This rearrangement joins TRBV29-1 to TRBJ2-1; TRBD2 agrees at 10 bases. This CDR3 has 16 residues. The germline V gene has CDR1 SQVTM and CDR2 ANQGSEA. After removal of 4 bases from V and 6 bases from J, the junction contained 12 bases not matched to a gene.

This clonotype occurred a few times. J is TRBJ1-1 and V is TRBV3-1; D gene ambiguous. This CDR3 comprises 13 residues. Trimming removed 8 bases from V and 1 base from J, with 11 bases in between. Looked up from germline, CDR1 is LGHDT and CDR2 is YNNKEL (reference sequence). As DNA, the CDR3 is TGTGCCAGCGTACCCGGTGAGAACACTGAAGCTTTCTTT. Translating gives CASVPGENTEAFF.

This clonotype was detected only a few times. V usage is TRBV20-1 and J usage is TRBJ2-5, with TRBD1 identical over 9 bases. Germline V gene data show CDR1 as DFQATT and CDR2 as SNEGSKA (reference sequence). The ends lost 6 bases at V and 4 bases at J; junction bases unmatched: 15. This CDR3 is built from 16 residues. CDR3 amino acids: CSAGSKGQGGGETQYF. The CDR3 nucleotides read TGCAGTGCCGGGAGCAAGGGACAGGGAGGGGGAGAGACCCAGTACTTC.

This clonotype was seen ten or more times. This chain connects TRBV18 to TRBJ2-1; weak D call: TRBD1 (5 bases). In germline, CDR1 is KGHSH, CDR2 LQKENI. The CDR3 is 14 residues long. Between the trimmed V and J ends, which lost 2 bases and 8 bases, there was a span of 13 bases. CDR3 region: CASSPNRQSDEQFF. CDR3 bases: TGTGCCAGCTCACCAAACAGGCAATCGGATGAGCAGTTCTTC.

This clonotype came up once. The chain combines TRBV7-2 with TRBJ2-1; 11 positions agree with TRBD2. The junction had 5 bases not matched to a gene; V was cut back by 4 bases and J by 0 bases. Germline lookup yields CDR1 SGHTA and CDR2 FQGNSA. The CDR3 has 17 residues. The CDR3 DNA reads as TGTGCCAGCAGCTCACTAGCGGGAGCCCCCTCCTACAATGAGCAGTTCTTC. Encoded protein: CASSSLAGAPSYNEQFF.

The table lists this clonotype with many counts. J is TRBJ2-7 and V is TRBV20-1; TRBD1 might be the D (6 bases). The CDR3 contains 14 residues. CDR1 and CDR2 (germline): DFQATT, SNEGSKA (reference sequence). Trimming removed 4 bases at V and 2 bases at J, with 15 bases between. CDR3 sequence: CSAKRRDTTYEQYF. In nucleotides, the CDR3 is TGCAGTGCTAAACGCCGGGACACGACCTACGAGCAGTACTTC.

With respect to this clonotype: A much larger clone sits a single nucleotide away, making a read error possible. This chain uses TRBV30 with TRBJ2-7; the D gene is possibly TRBD2 (6 bases). The CDR3 contains 14 residues. From germline, CDR1 is GTSNPN and CDR2 SVGIG (reference sequence). CDR3 amino acids: CAWSREAGSYEQHF. The CDR3 bases are TGTGCCTGGAGTAGGGAAGCGGGTTCCTACGAGCAGCACTTC. The variable domain in full, completed from reference TRBV30 and TRBJ2-7, reads SQTIHQWPATLVQPVGSPLSLECTVEGTSNPNLYWYRQAAGRGLQLLFYSVGIGQISSEVPQNLSASRPQDRQFILSSKKLLLSDSGFYLCAWSREAGSYEQHFGPGTRLTVT.

This clonotype was seen at least ten times. The gene calls are TRBV30 and TRBJ2-1; D may correspond to TRBD1 or TRBD2 (5 bases each). The V end lost 4 bases, the J end lost 0 bases, and 10 bases lay between the germline ends. Germline CDR1 and CDR2: GTSNPN and SVGIG (reference sequence). CDR3 length equals 14 residues. CDR3 DNA sequence: TGTGCCTGGACCGGGACCCTCTCCTACAATGAGCAGTTCTTC. Translation gives CAWTGTLSYNEQFF.

This clonotype turned up a few times. One end of the junction does not line up with germline, which may come from a read error. The chain carries TRBV7-3 and TRBJ2-7; 7 nucleotides line up with TRBD2. The V gene's germline CDR1 is SGHTA and CDR2 FQGTGA. The CDR3 has 13 amino acids. CDR3 residues: CASSRTRSDEQYF. CDR3 bases: TGTGCCAGCAGCCGGACTAGGTCCGACGAACAGTACTTC.

The chain has TRBV19 and TRBJ2-7, with D possibly matching TRBD2 (5 bases). The germline gives CDR1 LNHDA, CDR2 SQIVND (reference sequence). The CDR3 loop spans 11 amino acids. The V and J ends lost 8 bases and 6 bases respectively, with 11 bases between them. The CDR3 nucleotides read TGTGCCAGTGGGAGCGGCAGCGAGCAGTACTTC. This codes for CASGSGSEQYF. The full variable domain, in which reference TRBV19 and TRBJ2-7 provide the parts outside the CDR3, is DGGITQSPKYLFRKEGQNVTLSCEQNLNHDAMYWYRQDPGQGLRLIYYSQIVNDFQKGDIAEGYSVSREKKESFPLTVTSAQKNPTAFYLCASGSGSEQYFGPGTRLTVT.

Concerning this clonotype: A much larger clone differs from this one at a single base, so this may be a read error. The chain joins TRBV10-3 to TRBJ2-1; no clear D. CDR3 length: 12 amino acids. Trimming removed 2 bases from V and 14 bases from J, with 13 bases in between. CDR1 and CDR2 from the germline V gene are ENHRY and SYGVKD. CDR3 amino acids: CAISEAMGSKFF. The CDR3 DNA is TGTGCCATCAGTGAGGCCATGGGTTCCAAGTTCTTC.

The V and J genes are TRBV29-1 and TRBJ2-7, with TRBD2 identical over 10 bases. This CDR3 spans 15 amino acids. From germline, CDR1 is SQVTM and CDR2 ANQGSEA. With V trimmed by 6 bases and J by 4 bases, 12 bases remained unmatched. The CDR3 nucleotides are TGCAGCGTCCGAGATGGGACTAGCGTTCCTTACGAGCAGTACTTC. This translates into CSVRDGTSVPYEQYF.

The chain has TRBV19 and TRBJ2-7, with TRBD1 matching over 9 bases. V gave up 7 bases and J gave up 7 bases; unmatched junction bases: 11. The CDR3 runs 14 residues. Germline V gene sequence: CDR1 LNHDA, CDR2 SQIVND (reference sequence). The CDR3 reads CASTPGTGPWEQYF. DNA for the CDR3: TGTGCCAGTACCCCCGGGACAGGGCCTTGGGAGCAGTACTTC.

This clonotype was observed a few times. The chain employs TRBV9 and TRBJ2-7, with 14 bases matching TRBD2. Per the germline V gene, CDR1 is SGDLS and CDR2 is YYNGEE. With 2 bases clipped from V and 7 bases from J, the junction kept 8 bases outside the gene matches. This CDR3 has 16 amino acids. The CDR3 region is CASSVGTSGREGEQYF. The CDR3 DNA is TGTGCCAGCAGCGTTGGGACTAGCGGGAGAGAAGGGGAGCAGTACTTC.

The gene calls are TRBV12-5 and TRBJ2-1, with 7 nucleotides matching TRBD2. V lost 2 bases and J lost 3; bases outside the gene matches: 4. Germline V gene lookup returns CDR1 LGHNT and CDR2 FRNRAP. The CDR3 spans 15 residues. As DNA, the CDR3 is TGTGCTAGTGGTTTGCCGGGGGAGGGCTACAATGAGCAGTTCTTC. It codes for CASGLPGEGYNEQFF.

The V and J genes are TRBV29-1 and TRBJ2-7; possible D gene TRBD2, 6 bases. The CDR3 contains 13 residues. CDR1 SQVTM and CDR2 ANQGSEA come from the germline V gene. V was trimmed by 3 bases and J by 4 bases, leaving 13 bases between them. The CDR3 DNA sequence: TGCAGCGTTGAGAGAGGGACTCTTTACGAGCAGTACTTC. It specifies CSVERGTLYEQYF.

J is TRBJ2-1 and V is TRBV19; 10 positions match TRBD1. This CDR3 contains 16 residues. In germline, CDR1 is LNHDA, CDR2 SQIVND (reference sequence). Trimming took 8 bases from V and 2 from J; bases not matched to a gene: 9. The CDR3 reads CASHLSGTGAYNEQFF. CDR3 sequence (DNA): TGTGCCAGTCACCTATCCGGGACAGGGGCCTACAATGAGCAGTTCTTC. The whole variable domain, filled in from reference TRBV19 and TRBJ2-1, reads DGGITQSPKYLFRKEGQNVTLSCEQNLNHDAMYWYRQDPGQGLRLIYYSQIVNDFQKGDIAEGYSVSREKKESFPLTVTSAQKNPTAFYLCASHLSGTGAYNEQFFGPGTRLTVL.

A few counts support this clonotype. The chain joins TRBV6-5 to TRBJ2-2; D might be TRBD2 (5 bases). The germline V and J ends were trimmed by 1 base and 8 bases, with 8 bases remaining between them. CDR3 length: 13 residues. Looked up from germline, CDR1 is MNHEY and CDR2 is SVGAGI. The chain's CDR3 is CASSYFTSGELFF. DNA for the CDR3: TGTGCCAGCAGTTACTTCACTAGTGGGGAGCTGTTTTTT.

This clonotype was detected many times. V usage is TRBV30 and J usage is TRBJ1-1, with D unclear. Looked up from germline, CDR1 is GTSNPN and CDR2 is SVGIG (reference sequence). Trimming took off 8 bases at V and 1 base at J, with 14 bases between the two ends. The CDR3 totals 13 residues. The CDR3 reads CALRLRENTEAFF. CDR3 in DNA: TGTGCCCTCCGACTGAGGGAGAACACTGAAGCTTTCTTT. Looking up the rest from reference TRBV30 and TRBJ1-1 gives the full variable domain: SQTIHQWPATLVQPVGSPLSLECTVEGTSNPNLYWYRQAAGRGLQLLFYSVGIGQISSEVPQNLSASRPQDRQFILSSKKLLLSDSGFYLCALRLRENTEAFFGQGTRLTVV.

The sample holds many counts of this clonotype. This chain uses TRBV5-1 with TRBJ2-2, with D hard to call. The CDR3 runs to 16 residues. CDR1 is SGHRS and CDR2 is YFSETQ in the germline V gene. Trimming pared 1 base from V and 3 bases from J, leaving 13 bases between. The CDR3 DNA is TGCGCCAGCAGCTTGACGGCCGGGTATGACACCGGGGAGCTGTTTTTT. Its translation: CASSLTAGYDTGELFF.

This clonotype appeared many times. This chain uses TRBV6-1 with TRBJ1-1; 7 bases match TRBD1. The V gene end was trimmed by 7 bases and the J gene end by 4 bases; junction bases not matched to a gene: 3. Germline V lookup: CDR1 MNHNS, CDR2 SASEGT. This CDR3 is built from 12 residues. This chain's CDR3 is CASTQGGTEAFF. The CDR3 nucleotides read TGTGCCAGCACCCAGGGGGGCACTGAAGCTTTCTTT.

This clonotype was detected a few times. V gene TRBV7-9 combines with J gene TRBJ2-6; D not resolved. This CDR3 is 15 amino acids long. Germline CDR1 and CDR2: SEHNR and FQNEAQ (reference sequence). Trimming cost V 6 bases and J 0 bases, with 9 bases left between them. The chain's CDR3 is CASRTTASGANVLTF. CDR3 nucleotides: TGTGCCAGCAGAACAACAGCCTCTGGGGCCAACGTCCTGACTTTC.

This clonotype appeared many times. The chain recombines TRBV18 with TRBJ2-7; TRBD2 is a possible D gene (6 bases). This CDR3 contains 15 residues. Germline values: CDR1 KGHSH, CDR2 LQKENI. Trimming took off 6 bases at V and 2 bases at J, with 17 bases between the two ends. In DNA form, the CDR3 reads TGTGCCAGCTCGCAACCTGACAGACTAGCCTACGAGCAGTACTTC. Amino acid sequence: CASSQPDRLAYEQYF.

This clonotype was seen a handful of times. This may be a read error: a much more frequent sequence differs by one nucleotide. The chain combines TRBV11-2 with TRBJ2-1; 14 positions agree with TRBD2. CDR1 and CDR2 from the germline V gene are SGHAT and FQNNGV. The CDR3 is 18 residues long. CDR3: CASSLWTSGRTAYNEQLF. CDR3 sequence (DNA): TGTGCCAGCAGCCTCTGGACTAGCGGGAGGACGGCCTACAATGAGCAGCTCTTC.

Concerning this clonotype: This could be a read error, since a much larger clone is one nucleotide away. The rearrangement joins TRBV12-3 or TRBV12-4 to TRBJ1-2, with TRBD1 matching over 7 bases. The CDR3 runs 14 residues. Losses at the gene ends were 7 bases for V and 4 bases for J; bases not matched to a gene: 9. The CDR3 nucleotides read TGTGCCAGCAATACCCACAGGGGAGGCTATGGCTACACCTTC. Encoded protein: CASNTHRGGYGYTF.

With regard to this clonotype: A read error is possible here, since a much larger clone lies one base away. The gene calls are TRBV7-2 and TRBJ2-5; 7 bases are shared with TRBD1. The length of the CDR3 is 14 residues. With 8 bases clipped from V and 2 bases from J, the junction kept 8 bases outside the gene matches. CDR1 is SGHTA, CDR2 FQGNSA, per germline. The CDR3 bases are TGTGCCAGCGACCCGGGACAGTTACAAGAGACCCAGTACTTC. Translation gives CASDPGQLQETQYF.